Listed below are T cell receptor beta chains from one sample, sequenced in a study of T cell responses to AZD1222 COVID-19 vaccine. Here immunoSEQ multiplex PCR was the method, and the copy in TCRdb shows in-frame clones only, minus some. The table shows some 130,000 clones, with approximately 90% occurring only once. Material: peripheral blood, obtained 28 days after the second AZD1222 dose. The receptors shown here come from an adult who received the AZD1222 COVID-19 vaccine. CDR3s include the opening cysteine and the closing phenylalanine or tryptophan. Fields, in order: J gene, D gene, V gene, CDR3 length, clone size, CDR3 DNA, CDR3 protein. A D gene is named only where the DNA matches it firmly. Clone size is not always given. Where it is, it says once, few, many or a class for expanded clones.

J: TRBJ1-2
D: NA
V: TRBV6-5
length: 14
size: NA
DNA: TGTGCCAGCAGTACCCCCACAGGGCAAAGCGGCTACACCTTC
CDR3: CASSTPTGQSGYTF

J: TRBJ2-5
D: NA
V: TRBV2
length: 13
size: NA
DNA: TGTGCCAGCAGCCGCCTAGCAGAGGAGACCCAGTACTTC
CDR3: CASSRLAEETQYF

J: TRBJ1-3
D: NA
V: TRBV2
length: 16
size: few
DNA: TGTGCCAGCCGCGGTCGACACCTGAGCTCTGGAAACACCATATATTTT
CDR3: CASRGRHLSSGNTIYF

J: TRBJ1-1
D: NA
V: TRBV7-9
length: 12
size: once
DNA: TGTGCCAGCAGCTACAGACAGCTTGAAGCTTTCTTT
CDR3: CASSYRQLEAFF

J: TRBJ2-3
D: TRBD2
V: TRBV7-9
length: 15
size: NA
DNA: TGTGCCAGCAGCCCCCCGGGAGGTTGGGTAGATACGCAGTATTTT
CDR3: CASSPPGGWVDTQYF

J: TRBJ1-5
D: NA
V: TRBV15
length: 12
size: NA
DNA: TGTGCCACCAGCAGAGTGAATCAGCCCCAGCATTTT
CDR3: CATSRVNQPQHF

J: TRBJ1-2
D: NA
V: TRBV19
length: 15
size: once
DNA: TGTGCCAGTAGTAACCGAATCGGGAGGAACTATGGCTACACCTTC
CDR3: CASSNRIGRNYGYTF

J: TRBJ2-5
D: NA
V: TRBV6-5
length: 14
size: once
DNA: TGTGCCAGCAGTTACTCGAGAGGGGAACTGACCCAGTACTTC
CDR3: CASSYSRGELTQYF

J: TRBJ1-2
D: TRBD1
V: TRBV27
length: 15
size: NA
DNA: TGTGCCAGCAGTGTATATGGGACAGGGGGCTATGGCTACACCTTC
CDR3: CASSVYGTGGYGYTF

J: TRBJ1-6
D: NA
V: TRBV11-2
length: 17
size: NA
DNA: TGTGCCAGCAGCTTACGCCCCTCAGACAACTATAATTCACCCCTCCACTTT
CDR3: CASSLRPSDNYNSPLHF

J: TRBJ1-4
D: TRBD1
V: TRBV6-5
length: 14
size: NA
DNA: TGTGCCAGCAGTACAGGGGGGTCTAATGAAAAACTGTTTTTT
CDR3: CASSTGGSNEKLFF

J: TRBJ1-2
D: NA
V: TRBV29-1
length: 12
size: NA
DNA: TGCAGCGTTGGAAGGGCAGGGGACGGCTACACCTTC
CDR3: CSVGRAGDGYTF

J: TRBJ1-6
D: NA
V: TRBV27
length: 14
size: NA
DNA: TGTGCCAGCAGTAGGACCCTCTATAATTCACCCCTCCACTTT
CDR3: CASSRTLYNSPLHF

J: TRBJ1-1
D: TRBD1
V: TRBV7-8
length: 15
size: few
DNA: TGTGCCAGCAGCCTCCGACAGGGTTTAGGCACTGAAGCTTTCTTT
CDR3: CASSLRQGLGTEAFF

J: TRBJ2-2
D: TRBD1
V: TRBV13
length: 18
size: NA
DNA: TGTGCCAGCAGCTTACTATGGGTGACAGGGGGGAACACCGGGGAGCTGTTTTTT
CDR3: CASSLLWVTGGNTGELFF

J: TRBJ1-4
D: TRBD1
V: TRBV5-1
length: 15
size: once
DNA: TGCGCCAGCAGCACCGGACAGGGGTGGGGTGAAAAACTGTTTTTT
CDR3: CASSTGQGWGEKLFF

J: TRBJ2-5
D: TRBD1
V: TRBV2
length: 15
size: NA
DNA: TGTGCCAGCAGCCGGGACAGGGGGGACCAAGAGACCCAGTACTTC
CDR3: CASSRDRGDQETQYF

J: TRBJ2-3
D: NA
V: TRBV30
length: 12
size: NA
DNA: TGTGCCTGGAAGCTATGGCAGGGCCCGCAGTATTTT
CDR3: CAWKLWQGPQYF

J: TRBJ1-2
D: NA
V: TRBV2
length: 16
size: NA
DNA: TGTGCCAGCAGTGAATTTTCGGGCAGGGGCAAGGATGGCTACACCTTC
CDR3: CASSEFSGRGKDGYTF

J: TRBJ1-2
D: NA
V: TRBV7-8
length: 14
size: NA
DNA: TGTGCCAGCAGCATACAGGGTTCGGACTATGGCTACACCTTC
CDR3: CASSIQGSDYGYTF

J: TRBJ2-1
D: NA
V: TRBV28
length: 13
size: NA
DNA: TGTGCCAGCAGTTCTGGCTCCTACAATGAGCAGTTCTTC
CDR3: CASSSGSYNEQFF

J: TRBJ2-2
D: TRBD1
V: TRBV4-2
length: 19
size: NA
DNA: TGTGCCAGCAGCCAAGCGGGACAGGGTGGTGTTACGAACACCGGGGAGCTGTTTTTT
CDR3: CASSQAGQGGVTNTGELFF

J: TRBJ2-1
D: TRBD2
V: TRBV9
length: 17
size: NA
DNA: TGTGCCAGCAGCGCCCAGGACCCGGCACTAGCGGGAGATGAGCAGTTCTTC
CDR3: CASSAQDPALAGDEQFF

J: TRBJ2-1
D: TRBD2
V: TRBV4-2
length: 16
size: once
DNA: TGTGCCAGCAGCTACGGGGGAGCGGGAGGAGGGAATGAGCAGTTCTTC
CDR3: CASSYGGAGGGNEQFF

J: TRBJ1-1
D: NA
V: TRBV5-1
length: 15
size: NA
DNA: TGCGCCAGCAGCTTGGATGGAGGGATGAACACTGAAGCTTTCTTT
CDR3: CASSLDGGMNTEAFF

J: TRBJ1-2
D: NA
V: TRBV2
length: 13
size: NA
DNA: TGTGCCAGCAGTTTAACAGGGCTTGATGGCTACACCTTC
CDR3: CASSLTGLDGYTF

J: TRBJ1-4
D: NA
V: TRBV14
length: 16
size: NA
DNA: TGTGCCAGCAGCCAAGTGGGCATAGCCGGTTGGGAAAAACTGTTTTTT
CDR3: CASSQVGIAGWEKLFF

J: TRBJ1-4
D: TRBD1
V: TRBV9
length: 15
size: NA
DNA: TGTGCCAGCAGCGTTTACAGGGGGCGTCGTGAAAAACTGTTTTTT
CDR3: CASSVYRGRREKLFF

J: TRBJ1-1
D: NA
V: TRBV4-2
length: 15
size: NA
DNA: TGTGCCAGCAGCCCCGGCGCGGGAGGGAACACTGAAGCTTTCTTT
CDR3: CASSPGAGGNTEAFF

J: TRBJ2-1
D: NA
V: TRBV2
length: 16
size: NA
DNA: TGTGCCAGCAGACCTACGGCTTCCGGCTCCTACAATGAGCAGTTCTTC
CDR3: CASRPTASGSYNEQFF

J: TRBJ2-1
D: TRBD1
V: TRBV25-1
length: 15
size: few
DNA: TGTGCCAGCAGTGCGCCGGGACAGAGCTACAATGAGCAGTTCTTC
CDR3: CASSAPGQSYNEQFF

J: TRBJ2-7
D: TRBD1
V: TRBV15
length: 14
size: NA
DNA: TGTGCCACCAGCAGAGATGGGGACAGGGGGAGAGGGGACTTC
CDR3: CATSRDGDRGRGDF

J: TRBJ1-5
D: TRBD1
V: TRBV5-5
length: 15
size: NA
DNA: TGTGCCAGCAGCTTTCGGACAGGGGGGGATCAGCCCCAGCATTTT
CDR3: CASSFRTGGDQPQHF

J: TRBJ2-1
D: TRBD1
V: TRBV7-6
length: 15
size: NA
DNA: TGTGCCAGCAGTAGGGGGCGGGCGTCCTACAATGAGCAGTTCTTC
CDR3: CASSRGRASYNEQFF

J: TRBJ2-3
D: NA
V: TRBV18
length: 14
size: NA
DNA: TGTGCCAGCTCACCCCCTTCTATCCCAGATACGCAGTATTTT
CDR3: CASSPPSIPDTQYF

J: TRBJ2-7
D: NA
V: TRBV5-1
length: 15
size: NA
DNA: TGCGCCAGCAGCTCCGGAGGGACAGCTAACTACGAGCAGTACTTC
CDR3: CASSSGGTANYEQYF

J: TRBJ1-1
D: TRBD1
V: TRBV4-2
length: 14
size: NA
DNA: TGTGCCAGCAGCCCCGGGACAGGGGACACTGAAGCTTTCTTT
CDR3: CASSPGTGDTEAFF

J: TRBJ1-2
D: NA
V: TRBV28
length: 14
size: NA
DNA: TGTGCCAGCAGTCCCCCCTCTCCTCCCTATGGCTACACCTTC
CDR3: CASSPPSPPYGYTF

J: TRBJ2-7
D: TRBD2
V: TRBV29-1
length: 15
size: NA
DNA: TGCAGCGTTGAGACACTAGCGGGAGGATCCTACGAGCAGTACTTC
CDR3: CSVETLAGGSYEQYF

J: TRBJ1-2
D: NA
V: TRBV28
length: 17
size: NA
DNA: TGTGCCAGCAGTTTAACAATCTATGGGCAGAAGGTTAATGGCTACACCTTC
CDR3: CASSLTIYGQKVNGYTF

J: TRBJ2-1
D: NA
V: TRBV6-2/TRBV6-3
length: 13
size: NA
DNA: TGTGCCAGCAGTTACTCGGCAGCCAATGAGCAGTTCTTC
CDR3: CASSYSAANEQFF

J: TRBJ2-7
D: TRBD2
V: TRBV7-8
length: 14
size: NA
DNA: TGTGCCAGCAGGAGAGCGGGAGAGGGCTACGAGCAGTACTTC
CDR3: CASRRAGEGYEQYF

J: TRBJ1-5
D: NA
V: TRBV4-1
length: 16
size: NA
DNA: TGCGCCAGCAGCCAAGAAGCCGCCTATAGCAATCAGCCCCAGCATTTT
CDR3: CASSQEAAYSNQPQHF

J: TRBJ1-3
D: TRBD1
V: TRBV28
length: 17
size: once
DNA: TGTGCCAGCAGTCCGGACAGGGCACCAAGCTCTGGAAACACCATATATTTT
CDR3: CASSPDRAPSSGNTIYF

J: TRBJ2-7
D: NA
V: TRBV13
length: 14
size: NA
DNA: TGTGCCAGCAGCCGAGGGATAACCCCCTACGAGCAGTACTTC
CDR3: CASSRGITPYEQYF

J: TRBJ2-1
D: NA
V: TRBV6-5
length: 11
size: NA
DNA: TGTGCCAGCAGTCCCGGCAATGAGCAGTTCTTC
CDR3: CASSPGNEQFF

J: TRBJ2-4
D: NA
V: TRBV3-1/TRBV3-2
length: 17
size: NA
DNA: TGTGCCAGCAGCCAGGTGGGGCAGGGTCGGGGAAAAAACATTCAGTACTTC
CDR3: CASSQVGQGRGKNIQYF

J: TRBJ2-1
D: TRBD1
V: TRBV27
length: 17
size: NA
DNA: TGTGCCAGCAGTTTACCTACAGGGGTCGATGCCTACAATGAGCAGTTCTTC
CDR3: CASSLPTGVDAYNEQFF

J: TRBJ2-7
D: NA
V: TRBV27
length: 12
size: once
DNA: TGTGCCAGCAGTGCCCGGGACTACGAGCAGTACTTC
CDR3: CASSARDYEQYF

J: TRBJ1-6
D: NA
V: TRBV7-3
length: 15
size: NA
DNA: TGTGCCAGCAGCCCAACCGGACCGTATAATTCACCCCTCCACTTT
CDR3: CASSPTGPYNSPLHF

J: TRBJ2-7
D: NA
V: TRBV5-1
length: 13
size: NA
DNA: TGCGCCAGCAGCCCCGGGACGGTTTACGAGCAGTACTTC
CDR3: CASSPGTVYEQYF

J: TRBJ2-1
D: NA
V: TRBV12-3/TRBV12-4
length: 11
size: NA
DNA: TGTGCCAGCAGTTACCCGGGTGAGCAGTTCTTC
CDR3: CASSYPGEQFF

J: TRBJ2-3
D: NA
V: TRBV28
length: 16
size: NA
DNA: TGTGCCAGCACTCCAACCGCCGGGATTTTGTTGGATACGCAGTATTTT
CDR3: CASTPTAGILLDTQYF

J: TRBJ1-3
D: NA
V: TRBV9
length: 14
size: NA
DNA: TGTGCCAGCAGCGTAGAGAGGGAGACAAACACCATATATTTT
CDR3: CASSVERETNTIYF

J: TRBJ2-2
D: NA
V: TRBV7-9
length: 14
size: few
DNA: TGTGCCAGCAGCCACCTGATGAACACCGGGGAGCTGTTTTTT
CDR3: CASSHLMNTGELFF

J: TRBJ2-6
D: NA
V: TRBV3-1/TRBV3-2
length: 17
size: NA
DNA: TGTGCCAGCAGCAGGTCTACAGGCCTCTCTGGGGCCAACGTCCTGACTTTC
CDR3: CASSRSTGLSGANVLTF

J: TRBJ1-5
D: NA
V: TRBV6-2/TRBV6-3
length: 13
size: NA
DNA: TGTGCCAGCAGTCAGGGGAGAAATCAGCCCCAGCATTTT
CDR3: CASSQGRNQPQHF

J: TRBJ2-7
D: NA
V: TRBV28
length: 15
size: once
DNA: TGTGCCAGCAGTCCGACATGGGACTTATCCTACGAGCAGTACTTC
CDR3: CASSPTWDLSYEQYF

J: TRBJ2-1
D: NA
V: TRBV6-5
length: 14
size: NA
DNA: TGTGCCAGCACTGCAAGTATCGGGGCCAATGAGCAGTTCTTC
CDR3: CASTASIGANEQFF